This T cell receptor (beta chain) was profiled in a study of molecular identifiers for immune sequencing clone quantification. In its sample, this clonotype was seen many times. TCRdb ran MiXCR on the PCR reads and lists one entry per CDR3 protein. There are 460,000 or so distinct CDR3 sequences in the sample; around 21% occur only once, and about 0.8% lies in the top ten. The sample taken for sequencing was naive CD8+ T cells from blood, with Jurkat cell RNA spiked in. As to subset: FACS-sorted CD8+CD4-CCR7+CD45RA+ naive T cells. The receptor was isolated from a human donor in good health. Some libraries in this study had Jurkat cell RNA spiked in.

The CDR3 DNA sequence: TGCAGTGCCTTAGCGGGGGAAGCCTACGAGCAGTACTTC. Residues: CSALAGEAYEQYF. The rearrangement joins TRBV20-1 to TRBJ2-7, with 9 bases fitting TRBD2. V lost 6 bases, J lost 2 bases, and 5 bases stayed unmatched. The CDR3 is 13 amino acids. CDR1 DFQATT and CDR2 SNEGSKA come from the germline V gene (reference sequence).